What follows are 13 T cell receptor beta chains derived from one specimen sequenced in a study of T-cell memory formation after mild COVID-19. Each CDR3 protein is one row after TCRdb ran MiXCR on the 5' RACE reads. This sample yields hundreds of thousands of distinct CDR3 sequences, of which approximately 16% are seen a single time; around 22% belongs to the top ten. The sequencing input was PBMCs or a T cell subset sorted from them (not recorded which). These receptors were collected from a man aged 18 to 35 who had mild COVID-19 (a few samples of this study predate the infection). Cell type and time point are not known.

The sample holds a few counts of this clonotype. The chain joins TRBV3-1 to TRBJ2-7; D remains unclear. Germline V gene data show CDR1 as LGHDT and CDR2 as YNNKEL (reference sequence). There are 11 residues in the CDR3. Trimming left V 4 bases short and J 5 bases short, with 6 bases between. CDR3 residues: CASSRVHEQYF. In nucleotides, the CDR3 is TGTGCCAGCAGCCGGGTTCACGAGCAGTACTTC.

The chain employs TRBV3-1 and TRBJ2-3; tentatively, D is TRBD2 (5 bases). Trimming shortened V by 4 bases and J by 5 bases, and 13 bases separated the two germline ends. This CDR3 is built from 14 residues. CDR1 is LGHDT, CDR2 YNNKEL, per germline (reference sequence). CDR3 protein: CASSLRGLGDTQYF. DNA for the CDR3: TGTGCCAGCAGCCTCAGAGGGCTTGGAGATACGCAGTATTTT.

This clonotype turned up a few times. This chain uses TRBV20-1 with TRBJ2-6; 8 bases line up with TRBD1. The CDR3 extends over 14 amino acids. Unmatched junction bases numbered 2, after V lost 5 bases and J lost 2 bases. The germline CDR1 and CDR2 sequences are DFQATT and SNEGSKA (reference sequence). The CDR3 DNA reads TGCAGTGCTGCCAGGGGGCCTGGGGCCAACGTCCTGACTTTC. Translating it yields CSAARGPGANVLTF.

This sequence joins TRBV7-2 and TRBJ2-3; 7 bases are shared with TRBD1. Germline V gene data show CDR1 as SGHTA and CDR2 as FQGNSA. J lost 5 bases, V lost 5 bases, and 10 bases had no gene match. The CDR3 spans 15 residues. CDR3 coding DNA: TGTGCCAGCAGCCCGATGACAGGGAGTAGAGATACGCAGTATTTT. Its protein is CASSPMTGSRDTQYF.

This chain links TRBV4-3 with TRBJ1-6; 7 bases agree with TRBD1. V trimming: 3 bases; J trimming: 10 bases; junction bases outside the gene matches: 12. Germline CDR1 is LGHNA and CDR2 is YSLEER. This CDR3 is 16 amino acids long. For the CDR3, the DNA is TGCGCCAGCAGCCAGGACCCGACAGGGAGACAATCACCCCTCCACTTT. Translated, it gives CASSQDPTGRQSPLHF.

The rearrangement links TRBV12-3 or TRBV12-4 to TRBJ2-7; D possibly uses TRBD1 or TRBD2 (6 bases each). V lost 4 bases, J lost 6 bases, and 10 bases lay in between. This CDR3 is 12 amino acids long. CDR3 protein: CASSSGASEQYV. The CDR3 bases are TGTGCCAGCAGTTCGGGGGCCAGCGAGCAGTACGTC.

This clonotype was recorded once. This chain's CDR3 is CASSLRGTDNYGYTF. The CDR3 nucleotides are TGCGCCAGCAGCCTAAGGGGGACAGATAACTATGGCTACACCTTC. The chain couples TRBV5-1 to TRBJ1-2; 7 nucleotides line up with TRBD1. The CDR3 is 15 residues long. Germline V gene sequence: CDR1 SGHRS, CDR2 YFSETQ. V gave up 4 bases and J gave up 1 base; unmatched junction bases: 7.

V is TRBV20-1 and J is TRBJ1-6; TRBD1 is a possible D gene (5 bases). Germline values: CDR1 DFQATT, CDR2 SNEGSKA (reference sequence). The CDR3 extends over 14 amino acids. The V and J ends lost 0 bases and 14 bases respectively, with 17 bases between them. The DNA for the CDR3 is TGCAGTGCTAGAGAAGAGGGGCTCGATAGGTCCCTCCACTTT. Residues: CSAREEGLDRSLHF.

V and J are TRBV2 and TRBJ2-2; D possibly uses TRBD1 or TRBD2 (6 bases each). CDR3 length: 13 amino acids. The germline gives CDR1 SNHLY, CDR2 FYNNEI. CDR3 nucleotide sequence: TGTGCTTCGGGGGCCACGAACACCGGGGAGCTGTTTTTT. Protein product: CASGATNTGELFF. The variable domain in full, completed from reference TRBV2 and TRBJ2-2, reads EPEVTQTPSHQVTQMGQEVILRCVPISNHLYFYWYRQILGQKVEFLVSFYNNEISEKSEIFDDQFSVERPDGSNFTLKIRSTKLEDSAMYFCASGATNTGELFFGEGSRLTVL.

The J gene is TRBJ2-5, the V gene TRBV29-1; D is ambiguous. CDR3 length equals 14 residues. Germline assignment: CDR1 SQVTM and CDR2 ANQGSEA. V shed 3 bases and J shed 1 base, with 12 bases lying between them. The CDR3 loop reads CSVEAQDPQETQYF. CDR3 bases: TGCAGCGTTGAGGCCCAGGATCCCCAAGAGACCCAGTACTTC.

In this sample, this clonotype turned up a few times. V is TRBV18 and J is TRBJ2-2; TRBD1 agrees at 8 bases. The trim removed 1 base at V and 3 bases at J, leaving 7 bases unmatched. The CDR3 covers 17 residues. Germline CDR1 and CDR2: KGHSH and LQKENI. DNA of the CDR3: TGTGCCAGCTCACCACTCGCCCTGACAGGGGACACCGGGGAGCTGTTTTTT. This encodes CASSPLALTGDTGELFF. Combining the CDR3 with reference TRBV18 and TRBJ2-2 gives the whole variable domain NAGVMQNPRHLVRRRGQEARLRCSPMKGHSHVYWYRQLPEEGLKFMVYLQKENIIDESGMPKERFSAEFPKEGPSILRIQQVVRGDSAAYFCASSPLALTGDTGELFFGEGSRLTVL.

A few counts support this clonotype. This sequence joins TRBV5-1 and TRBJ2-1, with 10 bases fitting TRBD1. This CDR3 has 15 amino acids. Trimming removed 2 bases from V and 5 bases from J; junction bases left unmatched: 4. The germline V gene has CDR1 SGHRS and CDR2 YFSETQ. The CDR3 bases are TGCGCCAGCAGCTTAACCGGGACAGGGGACAATGAGCAGTTCTTC. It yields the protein CASSLTGTGDNEQFF.

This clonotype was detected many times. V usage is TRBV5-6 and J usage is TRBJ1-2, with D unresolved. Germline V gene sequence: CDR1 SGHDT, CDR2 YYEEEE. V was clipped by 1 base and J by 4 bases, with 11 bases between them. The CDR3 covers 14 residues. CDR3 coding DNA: TGTGCCAGCAGCTTGAGCGGGGAAGGCTATGGCTACACCTTC. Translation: CASSLSGEGYGYTF.